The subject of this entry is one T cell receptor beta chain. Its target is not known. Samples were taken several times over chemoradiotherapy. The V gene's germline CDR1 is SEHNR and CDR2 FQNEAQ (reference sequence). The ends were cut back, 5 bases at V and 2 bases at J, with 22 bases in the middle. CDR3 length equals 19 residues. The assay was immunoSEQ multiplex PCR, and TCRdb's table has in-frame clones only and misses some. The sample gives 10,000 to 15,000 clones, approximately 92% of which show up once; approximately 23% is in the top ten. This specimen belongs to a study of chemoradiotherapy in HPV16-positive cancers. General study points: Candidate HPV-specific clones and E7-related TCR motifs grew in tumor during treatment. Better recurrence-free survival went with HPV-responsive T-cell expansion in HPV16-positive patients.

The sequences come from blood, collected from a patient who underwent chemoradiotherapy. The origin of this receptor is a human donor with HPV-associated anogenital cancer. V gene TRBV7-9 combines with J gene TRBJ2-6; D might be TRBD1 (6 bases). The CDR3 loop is CASSLRRPTGNAGANVLTF. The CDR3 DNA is TGTGCCAGCAGCCTTCGGCGGCCAACAGGGAATGCTGGGGCCAACGTCCTGACTTTC. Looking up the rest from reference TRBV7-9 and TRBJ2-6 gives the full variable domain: DTGVSQNPRHKITKRGQNVTFRCDPISEHNRLYWYRQTLGQGPEFLTYFQNEAQLEKSRLLSDRFSAERPKGSFSTLEIQRTEQGDSAMYLCASSLRRPTGNAGANVLTFGAGSRLTVL.